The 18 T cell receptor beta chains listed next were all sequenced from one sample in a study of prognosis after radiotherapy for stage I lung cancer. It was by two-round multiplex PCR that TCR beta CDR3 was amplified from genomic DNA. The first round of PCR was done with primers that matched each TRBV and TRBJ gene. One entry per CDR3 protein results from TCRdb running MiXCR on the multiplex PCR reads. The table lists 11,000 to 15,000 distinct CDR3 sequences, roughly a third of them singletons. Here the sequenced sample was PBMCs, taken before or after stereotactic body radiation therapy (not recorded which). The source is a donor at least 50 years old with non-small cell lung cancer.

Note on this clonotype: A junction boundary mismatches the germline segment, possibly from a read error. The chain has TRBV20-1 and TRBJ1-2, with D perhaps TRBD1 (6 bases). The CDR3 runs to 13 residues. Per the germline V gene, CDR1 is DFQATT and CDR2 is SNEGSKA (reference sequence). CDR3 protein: CSAREGANYGYNF. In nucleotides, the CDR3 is TGCAGTGCTAGAGAGGGGGCTAACTATGGCTACAACTTC.

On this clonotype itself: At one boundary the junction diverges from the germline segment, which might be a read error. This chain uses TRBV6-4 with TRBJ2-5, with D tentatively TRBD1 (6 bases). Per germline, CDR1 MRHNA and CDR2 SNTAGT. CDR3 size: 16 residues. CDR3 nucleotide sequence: TGTGCCAGCAGTGAACCCGCGCCCACAGGGCATGAGACCCTGTACTTC. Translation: CASSEPAPTGHETLYF.

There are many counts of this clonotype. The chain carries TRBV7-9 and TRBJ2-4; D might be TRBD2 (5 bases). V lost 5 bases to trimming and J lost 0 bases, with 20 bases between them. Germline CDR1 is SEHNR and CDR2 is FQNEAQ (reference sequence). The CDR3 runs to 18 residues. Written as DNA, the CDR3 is TGTGCCAGCAGCCAAGCCGCGTCGGGGTGGAGAGCCAAAAACATTCAGTACTTC. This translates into CASSQAASGWRAKNIQYF.

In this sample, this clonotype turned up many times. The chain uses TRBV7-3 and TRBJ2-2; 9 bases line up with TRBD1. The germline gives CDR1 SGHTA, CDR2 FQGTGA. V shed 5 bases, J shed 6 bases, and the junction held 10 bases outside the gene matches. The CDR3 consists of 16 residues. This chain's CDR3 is CASSRSGTGSSGELFF. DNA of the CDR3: TGTGCCAGCAGCCGATCCGGGACAGGGTCATCCGGGGAGCTGTTTTTT.

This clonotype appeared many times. The DNA of the CDR3 is TGTGCCAGCAGCGGAGGACTAGCGGGACGCGCAGATACGCAGTATTTT. It yields the protein CASSGGLAGRADTQYF. V and J are TRBV7-9 and TRBJ2-3; 12 bases fit TRBD2. V lost 5 bases, J lost 4 bases, and 7 bases stayed unmatched. The CDR3 has 16 residues. Germline CDR1 is SEHNR and CDR2 is FQNEAQ (reference sequence).

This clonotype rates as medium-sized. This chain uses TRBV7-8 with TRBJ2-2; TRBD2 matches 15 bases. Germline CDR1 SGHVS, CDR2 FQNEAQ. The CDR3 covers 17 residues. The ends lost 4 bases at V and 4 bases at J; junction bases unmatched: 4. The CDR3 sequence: CASSSWTSGRGTGELFF. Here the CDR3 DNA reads TGTGCCAGCAGCTCCTGGACTAGCGGGAGGGGCACCGGGGAGCTGTTTTTT.

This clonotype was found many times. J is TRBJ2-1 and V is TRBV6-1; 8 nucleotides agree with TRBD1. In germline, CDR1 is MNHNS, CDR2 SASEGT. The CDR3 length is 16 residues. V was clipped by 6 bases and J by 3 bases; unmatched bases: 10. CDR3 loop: CASRNGRGHDYNEQFF. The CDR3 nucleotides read TGTGCCAGCAGAAACGGCAGGGGGCACGACTACAATGAGCAGTTCTTC.

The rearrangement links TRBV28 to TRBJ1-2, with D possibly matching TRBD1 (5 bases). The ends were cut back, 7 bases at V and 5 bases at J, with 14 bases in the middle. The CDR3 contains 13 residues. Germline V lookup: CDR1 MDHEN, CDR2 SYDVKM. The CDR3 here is CASTPPTAYGYTF. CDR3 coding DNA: TGTGCCAGCACCCCCCCGACAGCATATGGCTACACCTTC.

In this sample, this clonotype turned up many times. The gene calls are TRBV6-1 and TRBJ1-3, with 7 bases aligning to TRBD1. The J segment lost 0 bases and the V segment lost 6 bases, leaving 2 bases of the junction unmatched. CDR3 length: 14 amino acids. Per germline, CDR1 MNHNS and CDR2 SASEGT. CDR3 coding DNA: TGTGCCAGCAGCAGGGGGAGCTCTGGAAACACCATATATTTT. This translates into CASSRGSSGNTIYF.

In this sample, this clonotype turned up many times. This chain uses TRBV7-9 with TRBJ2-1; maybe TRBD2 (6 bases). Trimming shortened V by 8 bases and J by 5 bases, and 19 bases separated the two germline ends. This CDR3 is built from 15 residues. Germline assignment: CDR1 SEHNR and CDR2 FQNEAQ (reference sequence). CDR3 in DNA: TGTGCCAGCTGCCATGACAGCGGGTGCCACAATGAGCAGTTCTTC. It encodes CASCHDSGCHNEQFF.

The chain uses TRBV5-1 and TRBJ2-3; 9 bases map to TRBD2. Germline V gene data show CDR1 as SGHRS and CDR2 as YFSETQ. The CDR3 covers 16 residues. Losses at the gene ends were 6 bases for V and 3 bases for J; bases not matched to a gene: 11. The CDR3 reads CASIGRSGSETDTQYF. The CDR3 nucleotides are TGCGCCAGCATCGGCCGTAGCGGGAGCGAGACAGATACGCAGTATTTT.

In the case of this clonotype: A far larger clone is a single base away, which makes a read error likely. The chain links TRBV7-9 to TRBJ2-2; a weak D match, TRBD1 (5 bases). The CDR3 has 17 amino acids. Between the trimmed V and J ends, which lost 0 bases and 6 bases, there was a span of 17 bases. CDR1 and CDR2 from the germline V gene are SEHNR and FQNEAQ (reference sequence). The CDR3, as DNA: TGTGCCAGCAGCTTAGCGGGGTCCTGGGGCCGGCCCGGGGAGCTGTTTTTT. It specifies CASSLAGSWGRPGELFF.

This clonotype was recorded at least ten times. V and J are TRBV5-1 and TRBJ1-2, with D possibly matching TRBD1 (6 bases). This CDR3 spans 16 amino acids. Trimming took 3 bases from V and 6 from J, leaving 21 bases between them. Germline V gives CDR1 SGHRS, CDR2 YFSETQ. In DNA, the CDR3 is TGCGCCAGCAGCTCCATGGGGGCGGGGGGCGCCGATGGCTACACCTTC. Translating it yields CASSSMGAGGADGYTF.

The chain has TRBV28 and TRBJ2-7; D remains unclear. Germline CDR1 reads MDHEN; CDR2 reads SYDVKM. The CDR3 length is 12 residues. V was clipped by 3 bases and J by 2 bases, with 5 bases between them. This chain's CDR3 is CASSFFPYEQYF. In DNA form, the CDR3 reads TGTGCCAGCAGTTTTTTCCCCTACGAGCAGTACTTC.

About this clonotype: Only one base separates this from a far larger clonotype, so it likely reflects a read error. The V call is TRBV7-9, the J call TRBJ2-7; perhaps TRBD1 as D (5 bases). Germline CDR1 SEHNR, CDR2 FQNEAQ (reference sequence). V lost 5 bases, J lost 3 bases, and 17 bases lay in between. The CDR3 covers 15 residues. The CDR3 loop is CASSQSYGALYEQYF. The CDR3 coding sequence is TGTGCCAGCAGCCAGTCGTATGGGGCCCTCTACGAGCAGTACTTC.

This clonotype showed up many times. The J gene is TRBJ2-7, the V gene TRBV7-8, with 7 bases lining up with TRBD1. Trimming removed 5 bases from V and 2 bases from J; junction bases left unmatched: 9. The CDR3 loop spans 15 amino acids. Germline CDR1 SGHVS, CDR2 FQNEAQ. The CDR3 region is CASSRDDREAYEQYF. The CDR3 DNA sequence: TGTGCCAGCAGCCGTGATGACAGGGAAGCCTACGAGCAGTACTTC. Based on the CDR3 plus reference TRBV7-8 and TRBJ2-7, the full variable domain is GAGVSQSPRYKVAKRGQDVALRCDPISGHVSLFWYQQALGQGPEFLTYFQNEAQLDKSGLPSDRFFAERPEGSVSTLKIQRTQQEDSAVYLCASSRDDREAYEQYFGPGTRLTVT.

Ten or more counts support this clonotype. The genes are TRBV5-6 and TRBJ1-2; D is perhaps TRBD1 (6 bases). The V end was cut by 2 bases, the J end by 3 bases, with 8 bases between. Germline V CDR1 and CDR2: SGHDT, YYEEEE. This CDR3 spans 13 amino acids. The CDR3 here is CASSFRQDYGYTF. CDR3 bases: TGTGCCAGCAGCTTCCGACAGGACTATGGCTACACCTTC.

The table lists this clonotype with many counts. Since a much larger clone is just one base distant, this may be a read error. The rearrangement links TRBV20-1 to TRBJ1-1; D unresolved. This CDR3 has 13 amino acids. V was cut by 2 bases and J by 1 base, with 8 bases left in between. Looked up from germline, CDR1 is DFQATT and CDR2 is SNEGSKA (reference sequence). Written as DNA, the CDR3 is TGCAGTGCTAGACCGAGGCCGAACACTGAAGCTTTCTTT. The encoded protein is CSARPRPNTEAFF.